This TCR beta chain came from a study of cytomegalovirus exposure and HLA in healthy donors. The CDR3 length is 15 residues. CDR1 and CDR2 (germline): SGHAT, FQDESV (reference sequence). V shed 4 bases, J shed 2 bases, and the junction held 2 bases outside the gene matches. Findings of the study overall: The study put 150 to 200 TCR beta chains on its list as cytomegalovirus-associated. Information on immune exposure was restricted to one variable (CMV serostatus). Later on, an analysis tied 15,000 to 20,000 TCR beta sequences to HLA alleles at 0.05 false discovery rate.

Concerning this clone itself: Its specificity is not known.

60 Vbeta and 13 Jbeta primers were used in PCR. Per the original data handling: As a later analysis found, there were tens of millions of unique TCR beta chains, of which some 9.9 million were shared. Profiled with immunoSEQ multiplex PCR; TCRdb holds only in-frame clones, not every one. The V and J calls and clone size are taken from that table; D and trimming were inferred from the DNA. The table lists over 150,000 clones, roughly four fifths of them singletons. V gene TRBV11-1 combines with J gene TRBJ2-3; 11 nucleotides line up with TRBD1. The clonotype originates from a man aged 45-65 years in good health and CMV-seropositive. Sequenced sample: PBMCs. The CDR3 here is CASSSGQGATDTQYF. The CDR3 nucleotides read TGTGCCAGCAGCTCCGGACAGGGGGCCACAGATACGCAGTATTTT.